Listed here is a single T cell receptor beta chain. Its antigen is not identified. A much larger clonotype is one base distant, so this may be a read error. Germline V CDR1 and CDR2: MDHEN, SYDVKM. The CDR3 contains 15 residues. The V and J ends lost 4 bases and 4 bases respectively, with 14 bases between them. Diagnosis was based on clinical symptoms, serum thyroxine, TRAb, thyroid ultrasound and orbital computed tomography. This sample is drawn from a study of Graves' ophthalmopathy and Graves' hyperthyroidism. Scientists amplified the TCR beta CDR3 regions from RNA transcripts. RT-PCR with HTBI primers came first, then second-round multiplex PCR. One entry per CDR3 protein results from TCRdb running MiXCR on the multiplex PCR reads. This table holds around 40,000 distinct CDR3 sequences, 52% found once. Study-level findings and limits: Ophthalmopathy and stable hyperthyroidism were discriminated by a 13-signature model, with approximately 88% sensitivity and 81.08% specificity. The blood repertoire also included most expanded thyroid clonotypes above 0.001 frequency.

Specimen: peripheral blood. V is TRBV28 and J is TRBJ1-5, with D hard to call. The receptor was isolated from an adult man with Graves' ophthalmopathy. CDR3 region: CASSSVTPENQPQHF. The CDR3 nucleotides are TGTGCCAGCAGTTCAGTGACGCCGGAAAATCAGCCCCAGCATTTT.